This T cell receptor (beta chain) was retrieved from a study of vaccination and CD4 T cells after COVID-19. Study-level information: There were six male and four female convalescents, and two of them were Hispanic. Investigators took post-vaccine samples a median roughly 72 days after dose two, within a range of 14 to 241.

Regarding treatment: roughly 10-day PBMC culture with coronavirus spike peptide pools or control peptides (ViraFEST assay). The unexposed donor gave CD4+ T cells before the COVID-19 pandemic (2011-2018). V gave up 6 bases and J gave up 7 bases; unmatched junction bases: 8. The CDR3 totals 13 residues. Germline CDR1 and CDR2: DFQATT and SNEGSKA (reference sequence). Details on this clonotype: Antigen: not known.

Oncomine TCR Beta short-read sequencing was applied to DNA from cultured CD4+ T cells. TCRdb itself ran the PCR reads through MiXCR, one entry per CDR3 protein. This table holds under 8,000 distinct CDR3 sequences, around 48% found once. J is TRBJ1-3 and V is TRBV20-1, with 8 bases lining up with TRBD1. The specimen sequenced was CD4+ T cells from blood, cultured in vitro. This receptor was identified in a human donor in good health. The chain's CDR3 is CSAQPGQANTIYF. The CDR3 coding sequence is TGCAGTGCACAACCGGGACAGGCTAACACCATATATTTT.